The 22 T cell receptor beta chains in this list originate from one sample, sequenced in a study of Graves' ophthalmopathy and Graves' hyperthyroidism. RNA transcripts yielded amplified TCR beta CDR3 regions. RT-PCR with HTBI primers came first, then second-round multiplex PCR. MiXCR, applied by TCRdb to the multiplex PCR reads, yields one record per CDR3 protein. Of 300,000 to 450,000 distinct CDR3 sequences listed, about 18% are singletons. The sequenced sample was peripheral blood. These receptors all come from an adult woman with stable Graves' hyperthyroidism.

This clonotype occurred many times. The chain couples TRBV29-1 to TRBJ2-7; TRBD1 agrees at 8 bases. J gave up 4 bases and V 7 bases, and 6 bases lay outside the gene matches. Germline CDR1 reads SQVTM; CDR2 reads ANQGSEA. CDR3 length equals 12 residues. This CDR3 is CSARTGRYEQYF. The CDR3 DNA sequence: TGCAGCGCCCGGACAGGGAGGTACGAGCAGTACTTC.

The rearrangement links TRBV12-3 or TRBV12-4 to TRBJ2-7, with D hard to call. The CDR3 loop spans 14 amino acids. V lost 6 bases and J lost 1, with 13 bases in between. This CDR3 is CASSPRLGSYEQYF. CDR3 DNA sequence: TGTGCCAGCAGCCCTAGGTTGGGGTCCTACGAGCAGTACTTC.

For this clonotype: A much larger clone sits a single nucleotide away, making a read error possible. The chain joins TRBV20-1 to TRBJ2-7; D possibly corresponds to TRBD2 (5 bases). Germline V gene sequence: CDR1 DFQATT, CDR2 SNEGSKA (reference sequence). The CDR3 contains 12 residues. Deletions cut 6 bases from V and 0 bases from J, with 9 bases between. CDR3 nucleotides: TGCAGTGCAGTAGCGAACTCCTACGAGCAGTACTTC. Protein sequence: CSAVANSYEQYF.

There are many counts of this clonotype. The chain links TRBV7-9 to TRBJ2-5, with a weak D call TRBD1 (5 bases). Germline CDR1 SEHNR, CDR2 FQNEAQ (reference sequence). CDR3 length: 14 amino acids. The V and J ends lost 3 bases and 1 base respectively, with 9 bases between them. The DNA of the CDR3 is TGTGCCAGCAGCTTGCAGGGTAGCCAAGAGACCCAGTACTTC. It yields the protein CASSLQGSQETQYF.

This clonotype was detected many times. The chain carries TRBV5-5 and TRBJ2-7; 9 bases are a match to TRBD1. Per germline, CDR1 SGHKS and CDR2 YYEKEE (reference sequence). The CDR3 runs to 15 residues. Unmatched junction bases numbered 5, after V lost 0 bases and J lost 4 bases. The CDR3 here is CASSLAGTGLYEQYF. For the CDR3, the DNA is TGTGCCAGCAGCTTGGCCGGGACAGGGCTATACGAGCAGTACTTC. The variable domain in full, with the rest retrieved from reference TRBV5-5 and TRBJ2-7, is DAGVTQSPTHLIKTRGQQVTLRCSPISGHKSVSWYQQVLGQGPQFIFQYYEKEERGRGNFPDRFSARQFPNYSSELNVNALLLGDSALYLCASSLAGTGLYEQYFGPGTRLTVT.

The chain is built from TRBV20-1 and TRBJ2-7; D is perhaps TRBD1 (5 bases). Trimming removed 6 bases from V and 1 base from J, with 10 bases in between. This CDR3 has 12 residues. CDR1 is DFQATT, CDR2 SNEGSKA, per germline (reference sequence). The CDR3 is CSALGHSYEQYF. The CDR3, as DNA: TGCAGTGCCTTAGGACATTCCTACGAGCAGTACTTC.

This clonotype occurred a few times. Given a much more abundant clone one base away, this may be a read error. The gene calls are TRBV28 and TRBJ2-5, with D perhaps being TRBD1 or TRBD2 (5 bases each). With 7 bases removed from V and 8 bases from J, the gap between germline ends came to 23 bases. Germline values: CDR1 MDHEN, CDR2 SYDVKM. The CDR3 consists of 15 residues. CDR3 amino acids: CASNRLRDGLDTQYF. The CDR3 DNA reads TGTGCCAGCAACCGACTCCGGGACGGTTTAGATACCCAGTACTTC.

This clonotype was seen many times. The rearrangement uses TRBV6-1 and TRBJ2-7; D might be TRBD1 (6 bases). The CDR3 has 15 amino acids. Germline CDR1 is MNHNS and CDR2 is SASEGT. With 4 bases removed from V and 3 bases from J, the gap between germline ends came to 16 bases. The CDR3 DNA sequence: TGTGCCAGCAGTGGACCGGGACATTGGAGCTACGAGCAGTACTTC. Translated, it gives CASSGPGHWSYEQYF.

This CDR3 is CASSLASPGQETQYF. The CDR3 DNA sequence: TGTGCCAGCAGTTTAGCCAGCCCGGGCCAAGAGACCCAGTACTTC. The rearrangement uses TRBV27 and TRBJ2-5; D is undetermined. In germline, CDR1 is MNHEY, CDR2 SMNVEV (reference sequence). The CDR3 consists of 15 residues. V was pared by 2 bases and J by 1 base, with 11 bases between.

This clonotype was detected ten times or more. This rearrangement joins TRBV28 to TRBJ1-3; weak D call: TRBD1 (5 bases). The V and J ends lost 2 bases and 1 base respectively, with 27 bases between them. The CDR3 has 21 amino acids. CDR1 is MDHEN and CDR2 is SYDVKM in the germline V gene. The CDR3 DNA sequence: TGTGCCAGCAGTTTACCCGGTTATCGGCAAGGAAGGGGCGAGTCTGGAAACACCATATATTTT. As protein: CASSLPGYRQGRGESGNTIYF.

In this sample, this clonotype turned up many times. This chain uses TRBV7-8 with TRBJ1-2; possibly TRBD1 for D (5 bases). Germline-derived CDR1 and CDR2 are SGHVS and FQNEAQ. CDR3 length: 14 residues. V was shortened by 4 bases and J by 4 bases, with 13 bases between the two germline ends. This chain's CDR3 is CASSSRASSYGYTF. Written as DNA, the CDR3 is TGTGCCAGCAGCTCCAGGGCCTCATCCTATGGCTACACCTTC.

This clonotype has ten or more counts. The rearrangement joins TRBV7-2 to TRBJ2-7; D unresolved. The CDR3 has 14 residues. Germline V lookup: CDR1 SGHTA, CDR2 FQGNSA. The V end was cut by 5 bases, the J end by 3 bases, with 14 bases between. CDR3 protein: CASSHKSLDYEQYF. The CDR3 bases are TGTGCCAGCAGCCACAAGTCCCTAGACTACGAGCAGTACTTC.

This clonotype was counted ten times or more. V and J are TRBV6-5 and TRBJ2-5; 8 bases agree with TRBD2. The CDR3 has 14 residues. The V gene end was trimmed by 3 bases and the J gene end by 4 bases; junction bases not matched to a gene: 4. The germline CDR1 and CDR2 sequences are MNHEY and SVGAGI. The CDR3 protein is CASSYYGRAETQYF. The DNA for the CDR3 is TGTGCCAGCAGTTATTACGGGAGGGCAGAGACCCAGTACTTC.

V is TRBV12-3 or TRBV12-4 and J is TRBJ2-4; D uncertain. V was shortened by 2 bases and J by 7 bases, with 9 bases between the two germline ends. This CDR3 has 13 amino acids. The CDR3 DNA reads as TGTGCCAGCAGTTTAAGTATACGGAACATTCAGTACTTC. Translated: CASSLSIRNIQYF.

This clonotype was recorded at least ten times. This CDR3 reads CSVEGGQEKYQETQYF. CDR3 sequence (DNA): TGCAGCGTTGAAGGGGGGCAGGAGAAGTACCAAGAGACCCAGTACTTC. J is TRBJ2-5 and V is TRBV29-1; a possible D gene is TRBD1 (6 bases). CDR3 length: 16 residues. Germline V gene sequence: CDR1 SQVTM, CDR2 ANQGSEA. Trimming shortened V by 1 base and J by 0 bases, and 15 bases separated the two germline ends. Full variable domain (outside the CDR3, taken from reference TRBV29-1 and TRBJ2-5): SAVISQKPSRDICQRGTSLTIQCQVDSQVTMMFWYRQQPGQSLTLIATANQGSEATYESGFVIDKFPISRPNLTFSTLTVSNMSPEDSSIYLCSVEGGQEKYQETQYFGPGTRLLVL.

This clonotype was seen ten or more times. The chain is built from TRBV15 and TRBJ1-6; D gene uncertain. Germline CDR1 and CDR2: LNHNV and YYDKDF (reference sequence). CDR3 length: 14 amino acids. The V gene lost 3 bases and the J gene lost 7 bases, with 10 bases spanning the gap. CDR3 nucleotide sequence: TGTGCCACCAGCAGTATGGAGAACAATTCACCCCTCCACTTT. This sequence encodes CATSSMENNSPLHF.

This clonotype was recorded a few times. The chain links TRBV12-3 or TRBV12-4 to TRBJ2-2; D may be TRBD2 (5 bases). This CDR3 spans 16 amino acids. Trimming removed 3 bases from V and 1 base from J, with 12 bases in between. CDR3 nucleotides: TGTGCCAGCAGTTTCGGGGAGACATGGAACACCGGGGAGCTGTTTTTT. The encoded protein is CASSFGETWNTGELFF.

This clonotype was counted at least ten times. The rearrangement links TRBV12-3 or TRBV12-4 to TRBJ2-5; tentative D call: TRBD2 (5 bases). Trimming removed 3 bases at V and 7 bases at J, with 18 bases between. CDR3 length: 15 amino acids. The CDR3 DNA follows: TGTGCCAGCAGTTTTGGGTTAAGCCCCAGCGGGACCCAGTACTTC. Amino acid sequence: CASSFGLSPSGTQYF.

This clonotype was recorded at least ten times. The CDR3 nucleotides read TGTGCCAGCAGCTGGGGGGATTCACCCCTCCACTTT. This sequence encodes CASSWGDSPLHF. The V call is TRBV7-2, the J call TRBJ1-6; D possibly corresponds to TRBD1 (5 bases). V shed 4 bases and J shed 8 bases, with 6 bases lying between them. Per germline, CDR1 SGHTA and CDR2 FQGNSA. This CDR3 has 12 amino acids.

The chain links TRBV11-2 to TRBJ2-7, with D possibly being TRBD2 (6 bases). V lost 5 bases and J lost 1, with 18 bases in between. This CDR3 region has 16 residues. The V gene's germline CDR1 is SGHAT and CDR2 FQNNGV. Written as DNA, the CDR3 is TGTGCCAGCAGCCCTGGTAGGGCGGGACTTTCCTACGAGCAGTACTTC. Translation: CASSPGRAGLSYEQYF.

Remarks on this clonotype: Since a much larger clone is just one base distant, this may be a read error. No conserved phenylalanine or tryptophan ends this CDR3, so it is likely a read error. The chain employs TRBV6-5 and TRBJ2-2, with D tentatively TRBD1 (6 bases). Germline CDR1 is MNHEY and CDR2 is SVGAGI. V lost 4 bases to trimming and J lost 4 bases, with 10 bases between them. The CDR3 extends over 14 amino acids. CDR3 amino acids: CASSFQGGTGELFS. For the CDR3, the DNA is TGTGCCAGCAGTTTCCAAGGGGGCACCGGGGAGCTGTTTTCT.

Ten or more counts support this clonotype. This rearrangement joins TRBV28 to TRBJ1-3, with D tentatively TRBD1 (6 bases). V shed 5 bases and J shed 8 bases, with 25 bases lying between them. Germline CDR1 and CDR2: MDHEN and SYDVKM. The CDR3 has 17 amino acids. The CDR3 DNA sequence: TGTGCCAGCAGTACCCCGCTCCTTAACCCGGACAGTGACACCATATATTTT. It yields the protein CASSTPLLNPDSDTIYF.